The present TCR beta chain was sequenced within a study of cytomegalovirus exposure and HLA in healthy donors. Across the whole study: Earlier work reported 100 million to 130 million unique TCR beta sequences from about 180 million T cells.

The PCR employed 60 Vbeta primers together with 13 Jbeta primers. TCRdb's copy holds only in-frame clones and misses some; the assay was immunoSEQ multiplex PCR. The table shows 150,000 or so clones, with about 80% occurring only once. The germline V gene encodes CDR1 MDHEN and CDR2 SYDVKM. The CDR3 loop spans 17 amino acids. V was shortened by 4 bases and J by 0 bases, with 18 bases between the two germline ends. This sequence originates from a man aged 50 to 59 in good health and CMV-seropositive. This chain joins TRBV28 and TRBJ1-2, with D perhaps matching TRBD1 (6 bases). The sequenced sample consisted of PBMCs. The CDR3 spells CASSSAGAGRANYGYTF. CDR3 coding DNA: TGTGCCAGCAGTTCGGCAGGGGCAGGTCGTGCTAACTATGGCTACACCTTC.